The 26 T cell receptor beta chains given below trace back to one sample, sequenced in a study of blood T cell repertoires in COVID-19. Sequencing was performed with immunoSEQ multiplex PCR; in TCRdb, only in-frame clones are kept and a portion is missing. The sample consists of 120,000 or so clones, 74% of them appearing once. Material for sequencing was peripheral blood. The receptors stem from a man between 60 and 75 years old with acute or convalescent COVID-19.

The J gene is TRBJ1-6, the V gene TRBV5-1; no clear D gene. Germline V CDR1 and CDR2: SGHRS, YFSETQ. V was shortened by 3 bases and J by 7 bases, with 14 bases between the two germline ends. The length of the CDR3 is 15 residues. The CDR3 DNA is TGCGCCAGCAGCTCACAGAGTGATGGAAATTCACCCCTCCACTTT. This translates into CASSSQSDGNSPLHF.

This clone was detected a few times. This chain connects TRBV6-1 to TRBJ1-2; 7 bases align to TRBD1. V lost 1 base to trimming and J lost 4 bases; unmatched junction nucleotides: 3. Germline CDR1 and CDR2: MNHNS and SASEGT. The CDR3 extends over 14 amino acids. The CDR3 here is CASSEDGTVYGYTF. The CDR3 DNA reads as TGTGCCAGCAGTGAAGATGGGACAGTCTATGGCTACACCTTC.

The chain joins TRBV12-3 or TRBV12-4 to TRBJ2-3, with a weak D call TRBD2 (5 bases). The CDR3 extends over 13 amino acids. Trimming removed 5 bases from V and 3 bases from J, with 9 bases in between. CDR3 DNA sequence: TGTGCCAGCAGTCAGCGGCTAACAGATACGCAGTATTTT. Translated, it gives CASSQRLTDTQYF.

The V call is TRBV12-3 or TRBV12-4, the J call TRBJ2-1; no clear D. The CDR3 has 13 amino acids. V gave up 4 bases and J gave up 1 base, with 5 bases separating them. The CDR3: CASSSQSYNEQFF. CDR3 bases: TGTGCCAGCAGTTCCCAATCCTACAATGAGCAGTTCTTC.

V gene TRBV5-1 combines with J gene TRBJ1-4; 10 bases agree with TRBD1. Germline V gene lookup returns CDR1 SGHRS and CDR2 YFSETQ. With V trimmed by 3 bases and J by 7 bases, 6 bases remained unmatched. The CDR3 sequence is 15 residues long. This CDR3 reads CASSSGQGIGEKLFF. The CDR3 DNA reads as TGCGCCAGCAGCTCGGGACAGGGGATAGGTGAAAAACTGTTTTTT.

This clone was detected ten times or more. The J gene is TRBJ2-2, the V gene TRBV7-3; 7 nucleotides align to TRBD1. Germline CDR1 SGHTA, CDR2 FQGTGA. The CDR3 spans 15 residues. V gave up 1 base and J gave up 7 bases; unmatched junction bases: 6. As DNA, the CDR3 is TGTGCCAGCAGCTTAAGACAGGGAACGGTCGGGGAGCTGTTTTTT. Its protein product is CASSLRQGTVGELFF.

The V gene is TRBV9, the J gene TRBJ1-6, with D maybe TRBD1 (5 bases). CDR3 size: 14 residues. With 1 base removed from V and 8 bases from J, the gap between germline ends came to 10 bases. Germline assignment: CDR1 SGDLS and CDR2 YYNGEE. Here the CDR3 reads CASSVKGVDSPLHF. In DNA, the CDR3 is TGTGCCAGCAGCGTAAAAGGGGTTGATTCACCCCTCCACTTT.

This clone was counted only a few times. The DNA for the CDR3 is TGTGCCTGGACAGCATTAGGCGGGAACACTGAAGCTTTCTTT. Its translation is CAWTALGGNTEAFF. V gene TRBV30 combines with J gene TRBJ1-1; D is uncertain. The CDR3 runs 14 residues. With 4 bases removed from V and 1 base from J, the gap between germline ends came to 13 bases. The germline gives CDR1 GTSNPN, CDR2 SVGIG (reference sequence).

The V gene is TRBV4-1, the J gene TRBJ1-4; TRBD1 aligns across 9 bases. The CDR3 covers 16 residues. Germline CDR1 is MGHRA and CDR2 is YSYEKL. The junction had 6 bases not matched to a gene; V was cut back by 4 bases and J by 3 bases. CDR3 nucleotide sequence: TGCGCCAGCAGCCTCGGACAGGGGCTACCTAATGAAAAACTGTTTTTT. Encoded protein: CASSLGQGLPNEKLFF.

This clone was detected a few times. The chain uses TRBV6-4 and TRBJ2-3; 8 nucleotides match TRBD2. This CDR3 region has 14 residues. J was trimmed by 1 base and V by 7 bases; bases with no gene match: 4. CDR1 and CDR2 (germline): MRHNA, SNTAGT. This CDR3 reads CASKATSGTDTQYF. CDR3 DNA: TGTGCCAGCAAAGCGACTAGCGGCACAGATACGCAGTATTTT.

This chain links TRBV19 with TRBJ1-1, with 8 bases that match TRBD1. CDR1 LNHDA and CDR2 SQIVND come from the germline V gene (reference sequence). V dropped 5 bases and J dropped 6; count of bases not matched to a gene: 11. This CDR3 comprises 15 residues. In DNA, the CDR3 is TGTGCCAGTAGTGCGCCTAGACAGGGGTATCCTGAAGCTTTCTTT. It yields the protein CASSAPRQGYPEAFF.

The J gene is TRBJ1-5, the V gene TRBV2; no clear D. Trimming stripped 7 bases from V and 3 bases from J, with 10 bases between. This CDR3 is built from 13 residues. Germline V gene sequence: CDR1 SNHLY, CDR2 FYNNEI. As DNA, the CDR3 is TGTGCCAGCACCGGGGATCTCAATCAGCCCCAGCATTTT. Protein product: CASTGDLNQPQHF.

This clone turned up a few times. The chain links TRBV5-1 to TRBJ1-2; D not resolved. With 0 bases removed from V and 8 bases from J, the gap between germline ends came to 11 bases. The CDR3 is made up of 13 amino acids. Germline V gene data show CDR1 as SGHRS and CDR2 as YFSETQ. The CDR3 spells CASSLDSGRGYTF. The CDR3 nucleotides are TGCGCCAGCAGCTTGGACAGTGGCAGGGGCTACACCTTC.

This clone has only a few counts. CDR3 region: CASSLASLDTQYF. The DNA for the CDR3 is TGTGCCAGCAGCTTGGCTAGCCTGGATACGCAGTATTTT. This chain connects TRBV5-6 to TRBJ2-3; a weak D match, TRBD2 (5 bases). Deletions cut 0 bases from V and 6 bases from J, with 8 bases between. Germline-derived CDR1 and CDR2 are SGHDT and YYEEEE. The CDR3 spans 13 residues.

The V call is TRBV4-1, the J call TRBJ2-1; 12 bases align to TRBD2. V lost 3 bases and J lost 6; bases outside the gene matches: 6. The CDR3 is 16 residues long. From germline, CDR1 is MGHRA and CDR2 YSYEKL. CDR3 in amino acids: CASSHKTSGSVNEQFF. The CDR3 DNA reads as TGCGCCAGCAGCCACAAGACTAGCGGGAGTGTCAATGAGCAGTTCTTC.

The genes are TRBV25-1 and TRBJ1-3; D is undetermined. The germline V and J ends were trimmed by 1 base and 1 base, with 8 bases remaining between them. CDR3 length: 15 amino acids. Per germline, CDR1 MGHDK and CDR2 SYGVNS. CDR3 DNA sequence: TGTGCCAGCAGTGAATCAGCGGGTTCTGGAAACACCATATATTTT. Its protein product is CASSESAGSGNTIYF.

This clone was found a few times. The V gene is TRBV7-2, the J gene TRBJ1-5; D not resolved. Germline CDR1 SGHTA, CDR2 FQGNSA. The CDR3 is 14 amino acids. The V and J ends lost 5 bases and 0 bases respectively, with 8 bases between them. This CDR3 is CASSPQVSNQPQHF. The CDR3 bases are TGTGCCAGCAGCCCCCAGGTTAGCAATCAGCCCCAGCATTTT.

The rearrangement uses TRBV7-3 and TRBJ1-5, with TRBD1 identical over 7 bases. CDR1 and CDR2 from the germline V gene are SGHTA and FQGTGA. The CDR3 loop spans 16 amino acids. Trimming at V came to 3 bases and at J to 0 bases, leaving 5 bases not matched to a gene. The CDR3 bases are TGTGCCAGCAGCTTTGGAGGGGGCGTTAGCAATCAGCCCCAGCATTTT. Protein sequence: CASSFGGGVSNQPQHF.

The chain recombines TRBV30 with TRBJ1-1, with D possibly TRBD1 on 6 matching bases. The CDR3 totals 13 residues. The V gene lost 7 bases and the J gene lost 0 bases, with 12 bases spanning the gap. CDR1 GTSNPN and CDR2 SVGIG come from the germline V gene (reference sequence). The CDR3 DNA sequence: TGTGCCTCTGCTGGACAGATGAACACTGAAGCTTTCTTT. Its translation is CASAGQMNTEAFF.

This clone was seen more than once but under ten times. This chain uses TRBV14 with TRBJ2-5, with D unclear. With 5 bases removed from V and 2 bases from J, the gap between germline ends came to 6 bases. The length of the CDR3 is 12 residues. Germline values: CDR1 SGHDN, CDR2 FVKESK. CDR3 in amino acids: CASSYGQETQYF. The DNA for the CDR3 is TGTGCCAGCAGCTACGGGCAAGAGACCCAGTACTTC.

This clone was seen more than once but under ten times. The V and J genes are TRBV5-1 and TRBJ2-7; the match to TRBD1 covers 9 bases. Germline CDR1 SGHRS, CDR2 YFSETQ. The CDR3 has 18 amino acids. The V and J ends lost 4 bases and 4 bases, in that order; junction bases with no gene match: 18. The CDR3 coding sequence is TGCGCCAGCAGCCCACGTGGGGCTCCCGGGACAGGGCCTTACGAGCAGTACTTC. Translated, it gives CASSPRGAPGTGPYEQYF.

The chain is built from TRBV7-2 and TRBJ2-3; D is perhaps TRBD2 (5 bases). Between the trimmed V and J ends, which lost 2 bases and 7 bases, there was a span of 7 bases. Germline CDR1 is SGHTA and CDR2 is FQGNSA. The CDR3 is made up of 12 amino acids. CDR3 sequence (DNA): TGTGCCAGCAGCTTACTAGCCAATACGCAGTATTTT. This translates into CASSLLANTQYF.

The rearrangement joins TRBV11-3 to TRBJ1-2, with no clear D. This CDR3 contains 12 residues. With 5 bases removed from V and 10 bases from J, the gap between germline ends came to 14 bases. Germline lookup yields CDR1 SGHNT and CDR2 YENEEA. The CDR3 sequence is CASSPSGVPYTF. The CDR3 nucleotides read TGTGCCAGCAGCCCCAGCGGGGTCCCCTACACCTTC.

The CDR3 nucleotides are TGTGCCAGCAGTTACGACTGGAGCTCCTACGAGCAGTACTTC. It is translated as CASSYDWSSYEQYF. The chain uses TRBV6-5 and TRBJ2-7; D gene ambiguous. V was pared by 2 bases and J by 0 bases, with 8 bases between. CDR1 and CDR2 from the germline V gene are MNHEY and SVGAGI. The CDR3 consists of 14 residues.

V is TRBV27 and J is TRBJ1-2; D is perhaps TRBD1 (5 bases). Per germline, CDR1 MNHEY and CDR2 SMNVEV (reference sequence). This CDR3 has 14 amino acids. V was pared by 6 bases and J by 4 bases, with 15 bases between. CDR3 loop: CASSSTWRGYGYTF. CDR3 coding DNA: TGTGCCAGCAGCTCAACATGGAGGGGCTATGGCTACACCTTC.

CDR3 sequence reads: CASSLRFRVDGYTF. The CDR3 coding sequence is TGTGCCAGCAGCCTACGATTCAGGGTCGATGGCTACACCTTC. This chain joins TRBV11-2 and TRBJ1-2; tentatively, D is TRBD1 (5 bases). Germline V CDR1 and CDR2: SGHAT, FQNNGV. The CDR3 spans 14 residues. V gave up 5 bases and J gave up 6 bases, with 16 bases separating them. The whole variable domain, filled in from reference TRBV11-2 and TRBJ1-2, reads EAGVAQSPRYKIIEKRQSVAFWCNPISGHATLYWYQQILGQGPKLLIQFQNNGVVDDSQLPKDRFSAERLKGVDSTLKIQPAKLEDSAVYLCASSLRFRVDGYTFGSGTRLTVV.